This record concerns one T cell receptor beta chain sequence. In the authors' workflow: Reference gene primer amplification gave estimated nucleated cell counts. Repertoires were generated with immunoSEQ multiplex PCR, while TCRdb's copy carries only in-frame clones and drops some. For V, J and clone size, that table is used; D and trimming come from the DNA. The table includes some 87,000 clones, around 78% detected once. This specimen comes from a study of blood T cell repertoires in COVID-19. Looking at the study overall: Sites in the United States, Italy and Spain provided acute and convalescent COVID-19 samples.

The sequence was collected from a human donor in a cohort sampled during active COVID-19. The sample consisted of peripheral blood.

In nucleotides, the CDR3 is TGTGCCAGCAGCCACCACGGGACTAGCGGGAGCGATACGCAGTATTTT. It specifies CASSHHGTSGSDTQYF. The J gene is TRBJ2-3, the V gene TRBV9; the match to TRBD2 covers 14 bases. With V trimmed by 4 bases and J by 6 bases, 7 bases remained unmatched. The CDR3 contains 16 residues. Germline V gene sequence: CDR1 SGDLS, CDR2 YYNGEE. The variable domain in full, completed from reference TRBV9 and TRBJ2-3, reads DSGVTQTPKHLITATGQRVTLRCSPRSGDLSVYWYQQSLDQGLQFLIQYYNGEERAKGNILERFSAQQFPDLHSELNLSSLELGDSALYFCASSHHGTSGSDTQYFGPGTRLTVL.